Listed here is a single T cell receptor beta chain. Its binding antigen is unknown. Nothing much larger sits one base from this clone, and base qualities are not available. The method behind the library was the immunoSEQ multiplex PCR assay. As stored in TCRdb, this immuneACCESS dataset retains in-frame rearrangements with V and J assigned. A fraction of the clones does not appear; measured against another copy, unresolved V genes explain less than half of the discrepancy, and the remainder lacks a known reason. The sample contains 100,000 to 150,000 clones, almost 90% of them found a single time. The ten biggest clones cover about 11% of the sample. In the germline V gene, CDR1 corresponds to KGHSY and CDR2 to FQNENV. The CDR3, cysteine through phenylalanine, is 15 amino acids long. The kept DNA is CDR3 alone, 45 bases in frame from the first base. The V end loses 2 bases and the J end loses 7 bases, and a stretch of 15 bases separates them.

The data were obtained in a study of PD-1 blockade in mismatch repair-deficient tumors (dated by TCRdb to about 2017). Describing the broader study: Between September 2013 and 2016, 86 consecutive patients with about 11 mismatch repair-deficient cancer types, all previously treated and progressing, were enrolled in the trial. Tumor-associated T cell clones were tracked in the peripheral blood of patients responding to PD-1 blockade by deep sequencing of TCR CDR3 regions.

Results the study describes overall, beyond this receptor: Tumor-resident clones, often undetectable in blood before treatment, expanded rapidly after pembrolizumab and then contracted, generally before radiologic responses.

For every enrolled patient, mismatch repair deficiency was confirmed by either polymerase chain reaction or immunohistochemistry. Three patients who responded to pembrolizumab therapy underwent TCR sequencing. The phase II trial prospectively evaluated PD-1 blockade with pembrolizumab in advanced mismatch repair-deficient cancers, independent of tissue of origin. Peripheral blood T cell samples were gathered serially, both before PD-1 blockade started and at multiple time points afterward. The timing of each blood sample was reported as weeks after the first dose of pembrolizumab. The sequencing used peripheral blood, collected almost 74 weeks after starting pembrolizumab. The receptor was isolated from an adult with mismatch repair-deficient cancer. The chain is encoded by TRBV16 joined to TRBJ2-1, with TRBD2 perhaps the D gene, on 6 matching bases. The DNA sequence is given as TGTGCCAGCAGCCAAGGGACTCCCTTAGGAAATGAGCAGTTCTTC. This codes for CASSQGTPLGNEQFF.